Following are 7 T cell receptor beta chains from one sample sequenced in a study of regulatory T cells in long-lasting Graves disease (dated by TCRdb to the early 2020s). In the paper's terms, the time point label means: newly diagnosed GD, antithyroid drugs for less than 3 months. For both TCR sequencing and RNA sequencing, RNA was extracted from PBMCs in TRIzol. To prepare the library, multiplex PCR was applied. For sequencing, an Illumina HiSeq 4000 was employed. iRepertoire HTBI primers and Arm-PCR amplification of CDR3 regions were used to construct TCR beta libraries. TCRdb reran the public reads through fastp at Q25 and MiXCR, keeping productive beta chains. Rows are unified per CDR3 protein, each entry keeping the most common DNA and genes. This sample lists approximately 490,000 distinct CDR3 sequences; 16% were detected once. Approximately 12% of the sample comes from the top ten. The data also belong to a second study, concerning T cells in Graves' hyperthyroidism and ophthalmopathy.

The sequenced sample was peripheral blood mononuclear cells (PBMCs), obtained at new diagnosis, from a patient treated with antithyroid drugs. The receptors stem from a man in his forties with Graves disease. Donor details come from another sample of the same person, matched by shared clones.

This clonotype was picked up many times. This rearrangement joins TRBV11-2 to TRBJ2-7; 8 bases line up with TRBD2. This CDR3 contains 16 residues. Per germline, CDR1 SGHAT and CDR2 FQNNGV. V trimming: 0 bases; J trimming: 2 bases; junction bases outside the gene matches: 6. For the CDR3, the DNA is TGTGCCAGCAGCTTAGATCCAACTAGCGGAGCCTACGAGCAGTACTTC. Its translation is CASSLDPTSGAYEQYF. The full variable domain, completed using reference TRBV11-2 and TRBJ2-7, is EAGVAQSPRYKIIEKRQSVAFWCNPISGHATLYWYQQILGQGPKLLIQFQNNGVVDDSQLPKDRFSAERLKGVDSTLKIQPAKLEDSAVYLCASSLDPTSGAYEQYFGPGTRLTVT.

The CDR3 nucleotides read TGTGCCTGGAGCGGTCCAGGAAACTATGGCTACACCTTC. Its protein product is CAWSGPGNYGYTF. The J gene is TRBJ1-2, the V gene TRBV30, with D unclear. The V end lost 3 bases, the J end lost 2 bases, and 10 bases lay between the germline ends. CDR3 length: 13 amino acids. CDR1 and CDR2 from the germline V gene are GTSNPN and SVGIG (reference sequence).

On this clonotype itself: A much larger clone is a single base away; this may be a read error. The chain combines TRBV20-1 with TRBJ2-7, with 10 bases that match TRBD2. Germline V gives CDR1 DFQATT, CDR2 SNEGSKA (reference sequence). The CDR3 is 17 amino acids. The CDR3 loop reads CSASRRVSSGRANEQHF. CDR3 DNA sequence: TGCAGTGCTAGTAGGAGGGTTTCCAGCGGGAGGGCCAACGAGCAGCACTTC.

This clonotype was detected ten times or more. This rearrangement joins TRBV12-3 or TRBV12-4 to TRBJ2-4, with 7 nucleotides matching TRBD1. Trimming cost V 0 bases and J 6 bases; bases outside gene matches: 8. The length of the CDR3 is 16 residues. DNA for the CDR3: TGTGCCAGCAGTTTAGCGCTGGGACAGCAAGGAAACATTCAGTACTTC. This encodes CASSLALGQQGNIQYF.

This clonotype was seen more than once but under ten times. CDR3 amino acids: CATPQGAVLITGYTF. CDR3 DNA: TGTGCCACTCCACAGGGGGCTGTGCTAATTACTGGCTACACCTTC. V gene TRBV30 combines with J gene TRBJ1-2; 9 positions agree with TRBD1. Per germline, CDR1 GTSNPN and CDR2 SVGIG (reference sequence). This CDR3 region has 15 residues. Trimming removed 8 bases from V and 7 bases from J; junction bases left unmatched: 17.

This clonotype was seen many times. This chain links TRBV30 with TRBJ2-3, with a possible D match to TRBD2 (6 bases). CDR3 size: 15 residues. Germline loops: CDR1 GTSNPN, CDR2 SVGIG (reference sequence). V was pared by 2 bases and J by 3 bases, with 15 bases between. The CDR3 DNA sequence: TGTGCCTGGAGTTTCCGGGCCCGGGGGACAGATACGCAGTATTTT. It specifies CAWSFRARGTDTQYF.

This clonotype showed up many times. The rearrangement joins TRBV3-1 to TRBJ2-1; D possibly corresponds to TRBD2 (6 bases). The germline V and J ends were trimmed by 1 base and 2 bases, with 9 bases remaining between them. The CDR3 covers 15 residues. The germline V gene encodes CDR1 LGHDT and CDR2 YNNKEL (reference sequence). The CDR3 bases are TGTGCCAGCAGCCAAGCCAGGAGGGCCTACAATGAGCAGTTCTTC. It yields the protein CASSQARRAYNEQFF.